The next 14 T cell receptor beta chains were all read from a single sample in a study of cytomegalovirus exposure and HLA in healthy donors. The PCR was carried out with 60 Vbeta primers and 13 Jbeta primers. Measured with immunoSEQ multiplex PCR; TCRdb has only the in-frame clones, and not every one. The sample has around 170,000 clones; over 60% are singletons. The sequenced material came from PBMCs. The origin of the receptors is a man aged 40-49 years in good health and CMV-seronegative.

The chain combines TRBV27 with TRBJ2-2; the D gene is possibly TRBD1 (5 bases). Between the trimmed V and J ends, which lost 3 bases and 5 bases, there was a span of 13 bases. Germline V CDR1 and CDR2: MNHEY, SMNVEV (reference sequence). The CDR3 loop spans 15 amino acids. The CDR3: CASSFTRAETGELFF. The CDR3 nucleotides read TGTGCCAGCAGTTTTACCAGGGCCGAAACCGGGGAGCTGTTTTTT.

This rearrangement joins TRBV7-2 to TRBJ2-7, with 9 bases that match TRBD2. Unmatched junction bases numbered 5, after V lost 5 bases and J lost 3 bases. The CDR3 is made up of 14 amino acids. Germline CDR1 reads SGHTA; CDR2 reads FQGNSA. The CDR3 DNA reads as TGTGCCAGCAGCAGAGCGGGGGGCGGCTACGAGCAGTACTTC. This encodes CASSRAGGGYEQYF.

The rearrangement joins TRBV27 to TRBJ1-1; D unclear. The CDR3 runs 15 residues. V was trimmed by 2 bases and J by 1 base, leaving 11 bases between them. The germline gives CDR1 MNHEY, CDR2 SMNVEV (reference sequence). The CDR3 is CASSLLQAPNTEAFF. In nucleotides, the CDR3 is TGTGCCAGCAGTTTACTCCAGGCGCCGAACACTGAAGCTTTCTTT.

The chain combines TRBV13 with TRBJ2-7, with TRBD2 as a possible D gene (6 bases). The CDR3 runs 14 residues. V was shortened by 5 bases and J by 5 bases, with 16 bases between the two germline ends. Germline V gives CDR1 PRHDT, CDR2 FYEKMQ (reference sequence). CDR3 sequence (DNA): TGTGCCAGCAGCCCCGAGGAGGGTTCCAACGAGCAGTACTTC. Amino acids: CASSPEEGSNEQYF.

The chain employs TRBV6-5 and TRBJ2-3; 12 nucleotides line up with TRBD1. Trimming cost V 7 bases and J 4 bases; bases outside gene matches: 6. Per germline, CDR1 MNHEY and CDR2 SVGAGI. The CDR3 spans 15 residues. The CDR3 spells CASNPGQGASDTQYF. The CDR3, as DNA: TGTGCCAGCAATCCGGGACAGGGGGCTTCAGATACGCAGTATTTT.

This chain uses TRBV9 with TRBJ1-3; 8 nucleotides align to TRBD1. The CDR3 covers 17 residues. Trimming took 4 bases from V and 0 from J; bases not matched to a gene: 9. Germline V gene sequence: CDR1 SGDLS, CDR2 YYNGEE. CDR3 coding DNA: TGTGCCAGCAGCCCCACGACAGGGGCTCTCTCTGGAAACACCATATATTTT. Protein: CASSPTTGALSGNTIYF.

The chain recombines TRBV12-5 with TRBJ2-7; 11 bases agree with TRBD1. Germline CDR1 reads LGHNT; CDR2 reads FRNRAP. V was clipped by 4 bases and J by 1 base; unmatched bases: 15. This CDR3 spans 19 amino acids. Written as DNA, the CDR3 is TGTGCTAGTGGTTCCATCTCCCGGGACAGGGGGACCCCTTCCTACGAGCAGTACTTC. It encodes CASGSISRDRGTPSYEQYF.

This chain links TRBV29-1 with TRBJ2-7, with D perhaps matching TRBD1 (6 bases). Trimming removed 6 bases at V and 2 bases at J, with 17 bases between. CDR3 length: 14 residues. Germline lookup yields CDR1 SQVTM and CDR2 ANQGSEA. CDR3 DNA: TGCAGCGTCGCCTCGGGGACATACGCCTACGAGCAGTACTTC. Its protein product is CSVASGTYAYEQYF.

V is TRBV5-1 and J is TRBJ2-5, with TRBD2 as a possible D gene (7 bases). V lost 5 bases and J lost 5, with 16 bases in between. In germline, CDR1 is SGHRS, CDR2 YFSETQ. The CDR3 consists of 14 residues. The CDR3 coding sequence is TGCGCCAGCAGTGAGGGGGGGCCAACCGAGACCCAGTACTTC. Protein product: CASSEGGPTETQYF.

The rearrangement joins TRBV5-6 to TRBJ1-4; D might be TRBD1 (6 bases). The CDR3 consists of 16 residues. Trimming left V 4 bases short and J 0 bases short, with 13 bases between. The V gene's germline CDR1 is SGHDT and CDR2 YYEEEE. In DNA, the CDR3 is TGTGCCAGCAGCCACGGGACACCGGCAACTAATGAAAAACTGTTTTTT. The encoded protein is CASSHGTPATNEKLFF.

The chain combines TRBV5-4 with TRBJ2-5, with TRBD2 matching over 16 bases. The length of the CDR3 is 19 residues. Trimming at V came to 0 bases and at J to 2 bases, leaving 7 bases not matched to a gene. Germline CDR1 is SGHNT and CDR2 is YYREEE (reference sequence). The CDR3, as DNA: TGTGCCAGCAGCTTGGCCGGGACTAGCGGGGGGGCGGGGCAAGAGACCCAGTACTTC. Its translation: CASSLAGTSGGAGQETQYF.

The count of this clone is one. Relative to the germline gene, one junction end is altered; a read error may explain this. This chain links TRBV6-5 with TRBJ1-1; no clear D. Per germline, CDR1 MNHEY and CDR2 SVGAGI. This CDR3 is built from 15 residues. The CDR3, as DNA: TGTGTCAGCAGTTACGAACCGGGGATGTGGACTGAAGCTTTCTTT. As protein: CVSSYEPGMWTEAFF.

This clone occurred once. This chain connects TRBV4-1 to TRBJ2-3; TRBD2 agrees at 7 bases. V lost 0 bases, J lost 8 bases, and 5 bases stayed unmatched. The germline CDR1 and CDR2 sequences are MGHRA and YSYEKL. This CDR3 has 14 residues. The CDR3 DNA reads TGCGCCAGCAGCCAAGATGGGAGGGTAGGTACGCAGTATTTT. Translation gives CASSQDGRVGTQYF.

The chain employs TRBV27 and TRBJ2-7, with unresolved D. CDR3 length equals 13 residues. The germline V gene encodes CDR1 MNHEY and CDR2 SMNVEV (reference sequence). V was pared by 4 bases and J by 0 bases, with 7 bases between. CDR3 sequence (DNA): TGTGCCAGCAGTTATGGCAACTCCTACGAGCAGTACTTC. Its protein is CASSYGNSYEQYF.